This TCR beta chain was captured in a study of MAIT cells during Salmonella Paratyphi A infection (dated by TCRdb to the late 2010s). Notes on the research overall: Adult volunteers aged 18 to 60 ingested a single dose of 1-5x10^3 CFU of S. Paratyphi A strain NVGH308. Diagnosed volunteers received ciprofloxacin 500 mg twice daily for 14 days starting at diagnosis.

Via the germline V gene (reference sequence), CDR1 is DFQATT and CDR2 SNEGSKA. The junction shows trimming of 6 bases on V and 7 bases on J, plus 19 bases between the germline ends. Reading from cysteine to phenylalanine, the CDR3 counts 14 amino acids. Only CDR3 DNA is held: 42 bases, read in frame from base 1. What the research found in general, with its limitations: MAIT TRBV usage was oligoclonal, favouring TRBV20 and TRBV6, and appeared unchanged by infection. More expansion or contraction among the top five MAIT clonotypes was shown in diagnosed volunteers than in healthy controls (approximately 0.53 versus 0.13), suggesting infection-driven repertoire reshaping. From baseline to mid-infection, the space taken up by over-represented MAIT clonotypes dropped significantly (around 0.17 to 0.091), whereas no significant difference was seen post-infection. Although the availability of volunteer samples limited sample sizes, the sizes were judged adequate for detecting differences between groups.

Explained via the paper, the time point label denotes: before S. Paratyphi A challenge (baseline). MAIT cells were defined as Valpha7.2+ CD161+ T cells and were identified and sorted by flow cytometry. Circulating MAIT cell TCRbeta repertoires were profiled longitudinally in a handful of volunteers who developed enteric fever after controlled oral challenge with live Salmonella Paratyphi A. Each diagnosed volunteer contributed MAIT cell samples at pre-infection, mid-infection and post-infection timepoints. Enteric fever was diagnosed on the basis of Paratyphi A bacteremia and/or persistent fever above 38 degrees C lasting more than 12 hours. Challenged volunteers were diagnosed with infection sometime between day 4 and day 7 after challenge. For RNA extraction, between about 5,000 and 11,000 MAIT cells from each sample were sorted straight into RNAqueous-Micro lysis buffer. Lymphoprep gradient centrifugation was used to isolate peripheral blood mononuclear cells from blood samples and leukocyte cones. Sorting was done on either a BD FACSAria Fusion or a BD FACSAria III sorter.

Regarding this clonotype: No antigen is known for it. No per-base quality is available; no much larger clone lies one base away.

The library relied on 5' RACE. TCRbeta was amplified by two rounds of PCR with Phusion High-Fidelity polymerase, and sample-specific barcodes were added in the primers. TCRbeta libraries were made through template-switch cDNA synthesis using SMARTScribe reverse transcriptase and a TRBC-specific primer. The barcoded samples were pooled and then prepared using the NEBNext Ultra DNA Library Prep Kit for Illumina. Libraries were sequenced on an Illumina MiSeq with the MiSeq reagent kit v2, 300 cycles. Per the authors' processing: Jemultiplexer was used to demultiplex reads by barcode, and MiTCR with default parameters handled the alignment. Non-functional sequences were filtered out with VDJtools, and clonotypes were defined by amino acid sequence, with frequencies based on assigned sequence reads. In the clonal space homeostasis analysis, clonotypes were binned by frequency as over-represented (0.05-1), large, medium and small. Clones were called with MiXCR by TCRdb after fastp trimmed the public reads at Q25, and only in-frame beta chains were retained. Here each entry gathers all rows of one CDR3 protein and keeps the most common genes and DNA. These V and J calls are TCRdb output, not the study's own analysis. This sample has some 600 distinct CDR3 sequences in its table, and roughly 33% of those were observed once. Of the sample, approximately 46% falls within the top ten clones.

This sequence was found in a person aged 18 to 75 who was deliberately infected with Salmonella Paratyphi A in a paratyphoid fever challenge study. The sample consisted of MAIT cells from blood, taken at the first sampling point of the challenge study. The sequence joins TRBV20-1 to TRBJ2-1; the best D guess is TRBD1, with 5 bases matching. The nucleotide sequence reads TGCAGTGCCCCCGCAACCAGGGATATGAATGAGCAGTTCTTC. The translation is CSAPATRDMNEQFF.